The 13 T cell receptor beta chains below come from one sample, sequenced in a study of CD8+ T cells in alopecia areata. cDNA prepared by RNA extraction and subsequent reverse transcription served as the template for sequencing. Repertoires were generated with immunoSEQ multiplex PCR, while TCRdb's copy carries only in-frame clones and drops some. The table lists about 100,000 clones, roughly 84% of them singletons. Treatment specified: oral pan-JAK inhibitor, 5-10 mg twice daily. Sequencing was performed on CD8+ T cells sorted from blood, taken at week 24, from a patient treated with tofacitinib. All receptors derive from a human donor with alopecia areata.

V usage is TRBV30 and J usage is TRBJ2-1; tentative D call: TRBD2 (6 bases). The V and J ends lost 0 bases and 2 bases respectively, with 8 bases between them. CDR1 is GTSNPN and CDR2 is SVGIG in the germline V gene (reference sequence). CDR3 length: 14 amino acids. The CDR3: CAWSVRGTYNEQFF. DNA of the CDR3: TGTGCCTGGAGTGTACGCGGGACCTACAATGAGCAGTTCTTC.

The chain couples TRBV11-2 to TRBJ2-1; 9 bases align to TRBD2. The V gene's germline CDR1 is SGHAT and CDR2 FQNNGV. The CDR3 extends over 17 amino acids. Germline trimming cut 0 bases from V and 6 bases from J; bases unmatched to any gene: 9. CDR3 DNA: TGTGCCAGCAGCTTAGATATGTGGCGGGGGGGCCTCAATGAGCAGTTCTTC. This sequence encodes CASSLDMWRGGLNEQFF.

The V and J genes are TRBV7-6 and TRBJ2-3; 8 bases agree with TRBD2. V lost 3 bases and J lost 4; bases outside the gene matches: 6. CDR3 size: 15 residues. CDR1 is SGHVS and CDR2 is FNYEAQ in the germline V gene. The CDR3 DNA sequence: TGTGCCAGCAGCTTGATCGTCGGGGGGGCAGATACGCAGTATTTT. Translation gives CASSLIVGGADTQYF.

The chain couples TRBV5-6 to TRBJ2-7; D is unresolved. The germline V gene has CDR1 SGHDT and CDR2 YYEEEE. The CDR3 sequence is 12 residues long. V gave up 6 bases and J gave up 1 base, with 8 bases separating them. CDR3 sequence reads: CASNTFSYEQYF. As DNA, the CDR3 is TGTGCCAGCAACACCTTTTCCTACGAGCAGTACTTC.

J is TRBJ1-1 and V is TRBV7-9, with TRBD1 as a possible D gene (5 bases). Trimming cost V 5 bases and J 3 bases, with 13 bases left between them. This CDR3 spans 14 amino acids. Germline values: CDR1 SEHNR, CDR2 FQNEAQ (reference sequence). CDR3 region: CASSEGVGDTEAFF. CDR3 nucleotide sequence: TGTGCCAGCAGCGAAGGGGTGGGTGACACTGAAGCTTTCTTT.

The rearrangement joins TRBV10-2 to TRBJ2-7; 7 bases match TRBD1. The J segment lost 5 bases and the V segment lost 7 bases, leaving 11 bases of the junction unmatched. The CDR3 has 14 residues. In germline, CDR1 is WSHSY, CDR2 SAAADI. This chain's CDR3 is CASTEDRINDEQYF. The CDR3 nucleotides read TGCGCCAGCACCGAGGACAGGATAAATGACGAGCAGTACTTC.

The gene calls are TRBV2 and TRBJ1-3, with D possibly TRBD1 on 6 matching bases. The CDR3 spans 15 residues. In germline, CDR1 is SNHLY, CDR2 FYNNEI. The germline V and J ends were trimmed by 8 bases and 0 bases, with 14 bases remaining between them. The CDR3 spells CASLGGPSSGNTIYF. DNA of the CDR3: TGTGCCAGCCTGGGGGGCCCGAGCTCTGGAAACACCATATATTTT.

The chain links TRBV5-4 to TRBJ2-7, with TRBD2 identical over 7 bases. The CDR3 runs 15 residues. Germline CDR1 is SGHNT and CDR2 is YYREEE (reference sequence). The junction had 9 bases not matched to a gene; V was cut back by 3 bases and J by 3 bases. This CDR3 is CASSSNPGGVYEQYF. The CDR3 nucleotides read TGTGCCAGCAGCTCAAACCCGGGGGGAGTCTACGAGCAGTACTTC.

The chain combines TRBV4-3 with TRBJ1-4; D may be TRBD1 (5 bases). Germline loops: CDR1 LGHNA, CDR2 YSLEER. This CDR3 has 15 residues. Trimming shortened V by 3 bases and J by 5 bases, and 13 bases separated the two germline ends. CDR3 protein: CASSQIRGPNEKLFF. CDR3 DNA sequence: TGCGCCAGCAGCCAGATCCGGGGCCCCAATGAAAAACTGTTTTTT.

The chain joins TRBV5-4 to TRBJ1-3, with no clear D. The CDR3 extends over 14 amino acids. The V end was cut by 5 bases, the J end by 1 base, with 10 bases between. Per germline, CDR1 SGHNT and CDR2 YYREEE (reference sequence). The CDR3 DNA reads as TGTGCCAGCAGGGAAAGCGGGTCTGGAAACACCATATATTTT. Amino acids: CASRESGSGNTIYF. Complete variable domain (other parts from reference TRBV5-4 and TRBJ1-3): ETGVTQSPTHLIKTRGQQVTLRCSSQSGHNTVSWYQQALGQGPQFIFQYYREEENGRGNFPPRFSGLQFPNYSSELNVNALELDDSALYLCASRESGSGNTIYFGEGSWLTVV.

J is TRBJ2-1 and V is TRBV7-9; 8 nucleotides agree with TRBD1. After removal of 3 bases from V and 5 bases from J, the junction contained 3 bases not matched to a gene. The germline V gene encodes CDR1 SEHNR and CDR2 FQNEAQ (reference sequence). The CDR3 extends over 14 amino acids. CDR3 loop: CASSFGTGNNEQFF. CDR3 DNA sequence: TGTGCCAGCAGCTTCGGGACAGGAAACAATGAGCAGTTCTTC.

As to this clone: The junction departs from the called germline gene at one end, perhaps through a read error. The genes are TRBV4-1 and TRBJ1-1, with 7 bases fitting TRBD1. The CDR3 runs to 17 residues. Germline values: CDR1 MGHRA, CDR2 YSYEKL. The DNA of the CDR3 is TGCACCAGCAGCCAGTTAGGGGGCGCGGTTCATAGTGCTGAAGCTTTCTTT. Translation gives CTSSQLGGAVHSAEAFF.

This clone was seen once. The V gene is TRBV4-1, the J gene TRBJ2-7, with 7 positions matching TRBD2. The CDR3 is 14 amino acids. The V segment lost 1 base and the J segment 3 bases; nucleotides outside the gene matches: 3. CDR1 is MGHRA and CDR2 is YSYEKL in the germline V gene. The CDR3 region has the DNA TGCGCCAGCAGCCAAGGCCCTAGCGGCTACGAGCAGTACTTC. It yields the protein CASSQGPSGYEQYF.